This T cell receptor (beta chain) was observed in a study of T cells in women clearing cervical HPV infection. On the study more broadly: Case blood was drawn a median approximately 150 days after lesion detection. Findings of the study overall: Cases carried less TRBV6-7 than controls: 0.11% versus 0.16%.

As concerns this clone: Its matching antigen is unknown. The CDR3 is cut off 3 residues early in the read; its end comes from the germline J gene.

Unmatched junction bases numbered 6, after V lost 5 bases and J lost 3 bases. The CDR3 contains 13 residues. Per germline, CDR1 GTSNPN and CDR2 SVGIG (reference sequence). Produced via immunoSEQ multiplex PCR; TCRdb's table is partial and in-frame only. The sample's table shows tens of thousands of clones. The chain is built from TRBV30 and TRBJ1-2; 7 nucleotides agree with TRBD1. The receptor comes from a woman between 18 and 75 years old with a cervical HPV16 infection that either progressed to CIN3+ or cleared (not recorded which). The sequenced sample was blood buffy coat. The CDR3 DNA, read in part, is TGTGCCTGGGCGCGGGACAGAGACTATGGC. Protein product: CAWARDRDYG. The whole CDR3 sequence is CAWARDRDYGYTF. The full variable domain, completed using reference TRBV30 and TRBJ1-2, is SQTIHQWPATLVQPVGSPLSLECTVEGTSNPNLYWYRQAAGRGLQLLFYSVGIGQISSEVPQNLSASRPQDRQFILSSKKLLLSDSGFYLCAWARDRDYGYTFGSGTRLTVV.